The 5 T cell receptor beta chains in this list originate from one sample, sequenced in a study of ipilimumab plus nivolumab after autologous stem cell transplantation (dated by TCRdb to 2020 to 2022). The library relied on the immunoSEQ multiplex PCR assay. TCRdb provides this immuneACCESS table in a form limited to in-frame rearrangements. Some clones are lacking; in checked studies, under half of them reflect an unresolved V gene, and why the rest are absent is not known. In this sample the table shows tens of thousands of clones, over 80% of which occur a single time. The ten largest clones add up to approximately 2.2% of the sample. The sequencing here drew on PBMCs, taken in a trial of ipilimumab plus nivolumab as post-transplant consolidation. The receptors derive from a male donor with diffuse large B-cell lymphoma.

This clone was picked up a small number of times. The chain carries TRBV23-1 and TRBJ1-4; D unclear. TRBV23-1 is labeled an ORF, and its function is uncertain. V lost 6 bases and J lost 0, with 11 bases in between. The CDR3 is 15 amino acids. The CDR3 loop reads CASRHRSSTNEKLFF. The CDR3 DNA reads as TGCGCCAGCAGGCACCGGTCGTCAACTAATGAAAAACTGTTTTTT.

The rearrangement joins TRBV7-9 to TRBJ2-3, with TRBD1 identical over 10 bases. The trim removed 4 bases at V and 0 bases at J, leaving 13 bases unmatched. The CDR3 loop spans 19 amino acids. In germline, CDR1 is SEHNR, CDR2 FQNEAQ (reference sequence). CDR3 region: CASSSEPPGQGYSTDTQYF. CDR3 coding DNA: TGTGCCAGCAGCTCCGAACCCCCGGGACAGGGGTATAGCACAGATACGCAGTATTTT.

The chain combines TRBV5-1 with TRBJ1-1, with TRBD1 matching 11 bases. CDR1 and CDR2 from the germline V gene are SGHRS and YFSETQ. Germline trimming cut 4 bases from V and 4 bases from J; bases unmatched to any gene: 9. This CDR3 has 16 amino acids. CDR3 protein: CASSPGTGGLGTEAFF. Written as DNA, the CDR3 is TGCGCCAGCAGCCCAGGGACAGGGGGTTTGGGCACTGAAGCTTTCTTT. Full variable domain (rest looked up from reference TRBV5-1 and TRBJ1-1): KAGVTQTPRYLIKTRGQQVTLSCSPISGHRSVSWYQQTPGQGLQFLFEYFSETQRNKGNFPGRFSGRQFSNSRSEMNVSTLELGDSALYLCASSPGTGGLGTEAFFGQGTRLTVV.

The rearrangement links TRBV6-5 to TRBJ2-7; 7 bases are a match to TRBD1. This CDR3 is built from 13 residues. J was trimmed by 8 bases and V by 6 bases; bases with no gene match: 10. CDR1 and CDR2 from the germline V gene are MNHEY and SVGAGI. CDR3 in amino acids: CASRPTTGVQQYF. The CDR3 DNA reads as TGTGCCAGCAGACCCACCACAGGGGTCCAGCAGTACTTC.

This clone came up a few times. This sequence joins TRBV18 and TRBJ1-2; 9 positions match TRBD1. Trimming removed 4 bases from V and 6 bases from J; junction bases left unmatched: 12. Looked up from germline, CDR1 is KGHSH and CDR2 is LQKENI. This CDR3 spans 16 amino acids. Here the CDR3 DNA reads TGTGCCAGCTCACTCTCTACGACAGGGGGAAAACATGGCTACACCTTC. As protein: CASSLSTTGGKHGYTF.